This T cell receptor (beta chain) stems from a study of shared clonotypes between healthy human individuals. Study results and caveats: Clonotypes not shared had lower generation probabilities than those common to all four donors. Generally, naive subsets (rather than memory subsets) showed larger estimated richness.

This CDR3 region has 13 residues. Germline V CDR1 and CDR2: MGHDK, SYGVNS. V was pared by 10 bases and J by 6 bases, with 16 bases between. In its sample, this clone was seen a few times. What it binds is not known. Using immunoSEQ multiplex PCR, the repertoire was profiled, and TCRdb retains in-frame clones only, with some absent. The data contain around 79,000 clones, 62% of them singletons. The chain is built from TRBV25-1 and TRBJ2-1; TRBD2 might be the D (5 bases). The source of this sequence is a man aged 25 to 45 in good health. Specimen: memory CD8+ T cells sorted from blood. Documented subset: CD45RO+ cells pooled with CCR7-negative TemRA cells. In DNA form, the CDR3 reads TGTGCCACGACTAAGTTGGGGTTCAATGAGCAGTTCTTC. It yields the protein CATTKLGFNEQFF.